This T cell receptor (beta chain) was recovered during a study of T-cell memory formation after mild COVID-19. This clonotype came up a few times. Its antigen is as yet unknown. Constant-segment primers served in 5'RACE that generated TCR alpha and TCR beta cDNA libraries bearing sample barcodes and UMIs. MiXCR, applied by TCRdb to the 5' RACE reads, yields one record per CDR3 protein. The sample contains almost 550,000 distinct CDR3 sequences, around 21% of which appear only once. Regarding the study as a whole: Some clones that responded turned up in pre-infection memory, which suggests that cross-reactive memory joined in. CD8+ contracting clones occupied EMRA, while CD4+ ones occupied mainly CM and EM.

The V gene end was trimmed by 5 bases and the J gene end by 2 bases; junction bases not matched to a gene: 7. The CDR3 contains 15 residues. The gene calls are TRBV12-3 or TRBV12-4 and TRBJ2-7; 9 bases are a match to TRBD1. The sequence was collected from an adult woman who had mild COVID-19 (a few samples of this study predate the infection). Cell type and time point are not known. Sequencing was performed on PBMCs or a T cell subset sorted from them (not recorded which). Here the CDR3 reads CASSATGTGTYEQYF. The CDR3, as DNA: TGTGCCAGCAGTGCCACCGGGACAGGGACCTACGAGCAGTACTTC.